This T cell receptor beta chain is drawn from a study of blood T cell repertoires in COVID-19. The CDR3 covers 14 residues. After removal of 6 bases from V and 5 bases from J, the junction contained 6 bases not matched to a gene. CDR1 is SNHLY, CDR2 FYNNEI, per germline. Participant age was roughly 18 to 89 years, and participants resided in 20 to 30 US areas. Libraries were prepared by immunoSEQ multiplex PCR; TCRdb keeps only in-frame clonotypes and omits some of them. In the table there are 300,000 to 400,000 clones, approximately 88% of which are singletons. This TCR derives from a man aged 30 to 39 who had recovered from COVID-19. The chain combines TRBV2 with TRBJ2-7; 11 bases match TRBD2. The sequencing input was PBMCs or T cells enriched from blood (not recorded which). CDR3 sequence: CASRDSGGANEQYF. DNA for the CDR3: TGTGCCAGCAGAGATAGCGGGGGGGCGAACGAGCAGTACTTC.